Following are 17 T cell receptor beta chains from one sample sequenced in a study of response to subunit inactivated influenza vaccine. TCRdb independently ran MiXCR on the RT-PCR reads; one entry per CDR3 protein. This table holds about 780,000 distinct CDR3 sequences, about 18% found once. The sequenced sample was PBMCs from blood, obtained 4 to 6 days after vaccination. These receptors all come from a man aged 45-65 years who received an inactivated influenza vaccine.

This clonotype has just a few counts. V and J are TRBV29-1 and TRBJ1-1; unclear D gene. CDR3 length: 13 residues. Germline CDR1 reads SQVTM; CDR2 reads ANQGSEA. Trimming left V 1 base short and J 1 base short, with 7 bases between. The CDR3 spells CSVEVQRNTEAFF. DNA of the CDR3: TGCAGCGTTGAAGTCCAGAGGAACACTGAAGCTTTCTTT.

This clonotype turned up a few times. The rearrangement joins TRBV18 to TRBJ1-6; 8 bases are shared with TRBD1. Per the germline V gene, CDR1 is KGHSH and CDR2 is LQKENI. J was trimmed by 9 bases and V by 6 bases; bases with no gene match: 16. This CDR3 region has 17 residues. In DNA form, the CDR3 reads TGTGCCAGCTCGGTAAGAGAACAGACAGGGGTTGGTTCACCCCTCCACTTT. It is translated as CASSVREQTGVGSPLHF.

The chain combines TRBV2 with TRBJ2-1, with TRBD1 matching 8 bases. With V trimmed by 3 bases and J by 1 base, 2 bases remained unmatched. CDR1 is SNHLY and CDR2 is FYNNEI in the germline V gene. The CDR3 is 15 residues long. CDR3 residues: CASSERTGSYNEQFF. CDR3 coding DNA: TGTGCCAGCAGTGAGCGGACAGGGTCCTACAATGAGCAGTTCTTC.

This clonotype turned up a few times. The chain couples TRBV5-1 to TRBJ1-6, with 7 bases lining up with TRBD1. The CDR3 sequence is 15 residues long. CDR1 and CDR2 (germline): SGHRS, YFSETQ. V shed 0 bases, J shed 7 bases, and the junction held 4 bases outside the gene matches. As DNA, the CDR3 is TGCGCCAGCAGCTTGGTAGGACAGGACAATTCACCCCTCCACTTT. Translating it yields CASSLVGQDNSPLHF. The full variable domain, completed using reference TRBV5-1 and TRBJ1-6, is KAGVTQTPRYLIKTRGQQVTLSCSPISGHRSVSWYQQTPGQGLQFLFEYFSETQRNKGNFPGRFSGRQFSNSRSEMNVSTLELGDSALYLCASSLVGQDNSPLHFGNGTRLTVT.

This clonotype appeared a few times. The gene calls are TRBV7-8 and TRBJ2-3; 10 positions agree with TRBD2. CDR1 SGHVS and CDR2 FQNEAQ come from the germline V gene. V shed 1 base, J shed 0 bases, and the junction held 10 bases outside the gene matches. The CDR3 contains 19 residues. CDR3 in amino acids: CASSLVLAGVLPSTDTQYF. The CDR3 DNA is TGTGCCAGCAGCTTAGTCCTAGCGGGAGTACTCCCAAGCACAGATACGCAGTATTTT.

The table lists this clonotype with a few counts. The chain links TRBV6-1 to TRBJ1-2; 7 nucleotides align to TRBD1. Germline CDR1 reads MNHNS; CDR2 reads SASEGT. This CDR3 contains 14 residues. Germline trimming cut 6 bases from V and 4 bases from J; bases unmatched to any gene: 8. CDR3 in amino acids: CASRNTGTAYGYTF. CDR3 in DNA: TGTGCCAGCAGAAACACCGGGACAGCCTATGGCTACACCTTC.

The chain joins TRBV11-1 to TRBJ2-6, with 8 bases matching TRBD2. CDR1 and CDR2 from the germline V gene are SGHAT and FQDESV (reference sequence). The CDR3 extends over 18 amino acids. The J segment lost 2 bases and the V segment lost 2 bases, leaving 8 bases of the junction unmatched. CDR3 protein: CASSLSLAGLTGANVLTF. The CDR3 DNA sequence: TGTGCCAGCAGCTTATCGCTAGCGGGCCTGACTGGGGCCAACGTCCTGACTTTC.

CDR3 amino acids: CSEKGLAGALNEQFF. In nucleotides, the CDR3 is TGCAGTGAAAAGGGACTAGCGGGAGCCTTAAATGAGCAGTTCTTC. J is TRBJ2-1 and V is TRBV20-1, with 14 bases lining up with TRBD2. V was clipped by 7 bases and J by 7 bases; unmatched bases: 9. The CDR3 is 15 amino acids. Germline V gene data show CDR1 as DFQATT and CDR2 as SNEGSKA (reference sequence).

The V gene is TRBV5-1, the J gene TRBJ2-2; 13 bases fit TRBD2. Germline values: CDR1 SGHRS, CDR2 YFSETQ. The CDR3 is made up of 19 amino acids. The ends lost 0 bases at V and 0 bases at J; junction bases unmatched: 5. CDR3 sequence: CASSLVQLAGGTNTGELFF. For the CDR3, the DNA is TGCGCCAGCAGCTTGGTCCAACTAGCGGGAGGGACGAACACCGGGGAGCTGTTTTTT.

The chain combines TRBV20-1 with TRBJ2-1; TRBD2 aligns across 8 bases. CDR1 DFQATT and CDR2 SNEGSKA come from the germline V gene (reference sequence). The CDR3 runs 14 residues. V was clipped by 5 bases and J by 3 bases; unmatched bases: 6. CDR3 region: CSAHPRGGYNEQFF. The CDR3 DNA reads TGCAGTGCTCATCCCCGGGGGGGCTACAATGAGCAGTTCTTC.

V is TRBV5-1 and J is TRBJ2-6; no definite D call. CDR1 and CDR2 from the germline V gene are SGHRS and YFSETQ. CDR3 length equals 16 residues. V lost 0 bases, J lost 0 bases, and 7 bases lay in between. The CDR3 DNA sequence: TGCGCCAGCAGCTTGGACCCAGTCTCTGGGGCCAACGTCCTGACTTTC. The encoded protein is CASSLDPVSGANVLTF.

The V gene is TRBV7-2, the J gene TRBJ2-2; 9 bases align to TRBD1. This CDR3 is built from 17 residues. The trim removed 7 bases at V and 2 bases at J, leaving 11 bases unmatched. Germline V gene data show CDR1 as SGHTA and CDR2 as FQGNSA. The CDR3, as DNA: TGTGCCAGCACCGTAACAGGGGGCCTACCAAACACCGGGGAGCTGTTTTTT. It is translated as CASTVTGGLPNTGELFF. The variable domain in full, completed from reference TRBV7-2 and TRBJ2-2, reads GAGVSQSPSNKVTEKGKDVELRCDPISGHTALYWYRQSLGQGLEFLIYFQGNSAPDKSGLPSDRFSAERTGGSVSTLTIQRTQQEDSAVYLCASTVTGGLPNTGELFFGEGSRLTVL.

This clonotype showed up just a few times. The J gene is TRBJ2-3, the V gene TRBV5-6, with TRBD2 matching 14 bases. The trim removed 4 bases at V and 5 bases at J, leaving 9 bases unmatched. The CDR3 spans 17 residues. CDR1 and CDR2 (germline): SGHDT, YYEEEE. Here the CDR3 reads CASSLGGLAGAGDTQYF. Here the CDR3 DNA reads TGTGCCAGCAGCCTCGGGGGACTAGCGGGAGCTGGAGATACGCAGTATTTT.

This clonotype has a count of ten or more. V is TRBV7-2 and J is TRBJ2-5; D remains unclear. This CDR3 has 14 amino acids. Germline V gene sequence: CDR1 SGHTA, CDR2 FQGNSA. V was clipped by 0 bases and J by 2 bases, with 7 bases between them. The CDR3 nucleotides read TGTGCCAGCAGCTTAGCCCTGGTACAAGAGACCCAGTACTTC. Translation gives CASSLALVQETQYF.

This clonotype showed up just a few times. This chain uses TRBV7-9 with TRBJ2-5; the D call may be TRBD1 or TRBD2 (5 bases each). V dropped 5 bases and J dropped 3 bases, with 13 bases sitting between them. The CDR3 totals 14 residues. Germline V gene sequence: CDR1 SEHNR, CDR2 FQNEAQ (reference sequence). Here the CDR3 DNA reads TGTGCCAGCAGCCACGCCGGGACGGAAGAGACCCAGTACTTC. Residues: CASSHAGTEETQYF.

This sequence joins TRBV20-1 and TRBJ2-7; 7 bases align to TRBD1. Germline assignment: CDR1 DFQATT and CDR2 SNEGSKA (reference sequence). The CDR3 sequence is 14 residues long. Trimming cost V 6 bases and J 3 bases; bases outside gene matches: 11. DNA of the CDR3: TGCAGTGCCGAATCTTTGACAGGGCGCTACGAGCAGTACTTC. Translated, it gives CSAESLTGRYEQYF.

J is TRBJ1-6 and V is TRBV5-5; no definite D call. CDR3 length: 15 residues. In germline, CDR1 is SGHKS, CDR2 YYEKEE (reference sequence). V lost 0 bases to trimming and J lost 10 bases, with 14 bases between them. The CDR3 spells CASSLGVDVGSPLHF. The CDR3 bases are TGTGCCAGCAGCTTGGGGGTAGACGTAGGGTCACCCCTCCACTTT.